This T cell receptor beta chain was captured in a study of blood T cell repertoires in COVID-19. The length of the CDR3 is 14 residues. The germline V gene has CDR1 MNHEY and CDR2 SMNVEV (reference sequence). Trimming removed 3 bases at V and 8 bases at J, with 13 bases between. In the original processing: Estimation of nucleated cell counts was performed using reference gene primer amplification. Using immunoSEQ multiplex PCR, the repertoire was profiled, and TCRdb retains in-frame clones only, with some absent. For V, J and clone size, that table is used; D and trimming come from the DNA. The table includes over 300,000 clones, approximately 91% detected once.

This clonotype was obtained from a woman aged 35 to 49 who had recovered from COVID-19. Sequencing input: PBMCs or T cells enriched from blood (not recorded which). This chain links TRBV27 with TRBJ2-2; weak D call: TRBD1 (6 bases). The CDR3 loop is CASSLDSVPGELFF. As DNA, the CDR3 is TGTGCCAGCAGTTTGGACAGCGTTCCGGGGGAGCTGTTTTTT.